Presented here are 23 T cell receptor beta chains from one specimen sequenced in a study of post-analysis software for immune sequencing data. These receptors have no known antigen. Study observations and caveats: Elevated frequency relative to controls characterized four or five TRBV segments in patients, TRBV5-6, TRBV5-1 and TRBV20-1 among them.

Unique molecular identifiers were present in the TCR beta cDNA libraries. TCRdb reprocessed the PCR reads with MiXCR, giving one entry per CDR3 protein. The sample lists around 500,000 distinct CDR3 sequences; 34% were seen once. Specimen: blood. The receptors were gathered from a girl aged 2 to 17 with multiple sclerosis.

The V gene is TRBV5-5, the J gene TRBJ2-5; possibly TRBD1 for D (5 bases). Trimming left V 2 bases short and J 11 bases short, with 13 bases between. This CDR3 spans 12 amino acids. From germline, CDR1 is SGHKS and CDR2 YYEKEE (reference sequence). The CDR3 spells CASSLRQNEQYF. The CDR3 DNA reads as TGTGCCAGCAGCTTACGACAGAATGAGCAGTACTTC. Looking up the rest from reference TRBV5-5 and TRBJ2-5 gives the full variable domain: DAGVTQSPTHLIKTRGQQVTLRCSPISGHKSVSWYQQVLGQGPQFIFQYYEKEERGRGNFPDRFSARQFPNYSSELNVNALLLGDSALYLCASSLRQNEQYFGPGTRLLVL.

V and J are TRBV4-1 and TRBJ1-2, with D unclear. The CDR3 has 12 amino acids. Germline CDR1 MGHRA, CDR2 YSYEKL. Trimming removed 0 bases from V and 8 bases from J, with 7 bases in between. As DNA, the CDR3 is TGCGCCAGCAGCCAAGAGACATGGGGCTACACCTTC. As protein: CASSQETWGYTF.

This clonotype appeared a few times. This chain links TRBV20-1 with TRBJ2-7; D remains ambiguous. The CDR3 is made up of 11 amino acids. Germline V gene lookup returns CDR1 DFQATT and CDR2 SNEGSKA (reference sequence). The V end was cut by 2 bases, the J end by 3 bases, with 5 bases between. The CDR3 DNA reads TGCAGTGCTAGACTGGGCTACGAGCAGTACTTC. Its translation is CSARLGYEQYF.

The V gene is TRBV10-2, the J gene TRBJ2-1; the match to TRBD2 covers 10 bases. V trimming: 6 bases; J trimming: 3 bases; junction bases outside the gene matches: 5. Per germline, CDR1 WSHSY and CDR2 SAAADI. The CDR3 is made up of 15 amino acids. This CDR3 reads CASRPSGGFYNEQFF. The DNA for the CDR3 is TGCGCCAGCAGGCCTAGCGGGGGTTTCTACAATGAGCAGTTCTTC.

This clonotype was detected ten times or more. The J gene is TRBJ2-7, the V gene TRBV20-1; D not certain. Trimming cost V 6 bases and J 3 bases, with 15 bases left between them. The CDR3 extends over 13 amino acids. Germline V gene data show CDR1 as DFQATT and CDR2 as SNEGSKA (reference sequence). CDR3 sequence (DNA): TGCAGTGCCCACTCACTCCTCAGCTACGAGCAGTACTTC. Amino acids: CSAHSLLSYEQYF.

In this sample, this clonotype turned up a few times. The rearrangement joins TRBV5-8 to TRBJ2-7; D gene uncertain. V shed 0 bases and J shed 0 bases, with 13 bases lying between them. CDR1 is SGHTS and CDR2 is YDEGEE in the germline V gene. The CDR3 is made up of 16 amino acids. The chain's CDR3 is CASSLEAGRSSYEQYF. The CDR3, as DNA: TGTGCCAGCAGCTTGGAGGCAGGCAGGAGCTCCTACGAGCAGTACTTC.

The genes are TRBV14 and TRBJ2-7; 7 positions agree with TRBD2. The DNA end favors TRBJ2-5, so the J call may be wrong. The CDR3 spans 17 residues. Germline V gene data show CDR1 as SGHDN and CDR2 as FVKESK. CDR3 coding DNA: TGTGCCAGCAGCCGATTCCCAATGGGGCGGGGGAGTGAGACCCAGTACTTC. As protein: CASSRFPMGRGSETQYF.

The chain is built from TRBV10-3 and TRBJ2-3; 10 bases are shared with TRBD2. The CDR3 covers 13 residues. Germline V lookup: CDR1 ENHRY, CDR2 SYGVKD. V trimming: 7 bases; J trimming: 8 bases; junction bases outside the gene matches: 6. CDR3 bases: TGTGCCATCACCGGGACTAGCGAGGGTACGCAGTATTTT. As protein: CAITGTSEGTQYF.

The chain is built from TRBV20-1 and TRBJ2-3, with 7 bases that match TRBD2. CDR3 size: 14 residues. The V segment lost 6 bases and the J segment 0 bases; nucleotides outside the gene matches: 6. Germline lookup yields CDR1 DFQATT and CDR2 SNEGSKA (reference sequence). CDR3 loop: CSADTSASTDTQYF. The CDR3 nucleotides read TGCAGTGCGGATACTAGCGCTAGCACAGATACGCAGTATTTT.

The V gene is TRBV24-1, the J gene TRBJ1-2; TRBD1 matches at 9 bases. The V gene end was trimmed by 5 bases and the J gene end by 8 bases; junction bases not matched to a gene: 8. Germline V gives CDR1 KGHDR, CDR2 SFDVKD. There are 14 residues in the CDR3. Here the CDR3 reads CATSAPGQGRGYTF. CDR3 sequence (DNA): TGTGCCACCAGTGCTCCCGGACAGGGGCGAGGCTACACCTTC.

This clonotype was seen a few times. J is TRBJ1-5 and V is TRBV25-1; D is undetermined. Germline V gene lookup returns CDR1 MGHDK and CDR2 SYGVNS. The CDR3 length is 15 residues. V was clipped by 3 bases and J by 7 bases, with 16 bases between them. The CDR3 reads CASSERSAAEQPQHF. Here the CDR3 DNA reads TGTGCCAGCAGTGAGCGGTCCGCCGCCGAGCAGCCCCAGCATTTT.

A word on this clonotype: The junction differs from germline at one of its ends, possibly a read error. The V call is TRBV6-5, the J call TRBJ2-2; 7 bases fit TRBD2. Germline V gene data show CDR1 as MNHEY and CDR2 as SVGAGI. The CDR3 length is 17 residues. DNA of the CDR3: TGTGCCAGCAGTTACGAGGCTAGCGGTTCGAACACCGGGGAGCGGTTTTTT. It codes for CASSYEASGSNTGERFF.

This clonotype has just one count. This chain uses TRBV5-1 with TRBJ2-5; D is possibly TRBD2 (6 bases). Germline loops: CDR1 SGHRS, CDR2 YFSETQ. V was cut by 2 bases and J by 9 bases, with 11 bases left in between. The CDR3 is made up of 12 amino acids. The CDR3 sequence is CASSFGGEAQYF. The CDR3 DNA is TGCGCCAGCAGCTTTGGTGGGGAGGCCCAGTACTTC.

The V and J genes are TRBV15 and TRBJ2-1; the D is unclear. The CDR3 is 16 residues long. Per the germline V gene, CDR1 is LNHNV and CDR2 is YYDKDF (reference sequence). Trimming stripped 1 base from V and 0 bases from J, with 10 bases between. The CDR3 coding sequence is TGTGCCACCAGCAGAGGTTTTGGATTCTCCTACAATGAGCAGTTCTTC. Amino acid sequence: CATSRGFGFSYNEQFF. Filled out from reference TRBV15 and TRBJ2-1, the complete variable domain reads DAMVIQNPRYQVTQFGKPVTLSCSQTLNHNVMYWYQQKSSQAPKLLFHYYDKDFNNEADTPDNFQSRRPNTSFCFLDIRSPGLGDTAMYLCATSRGFGFSYNEQFFGPGTRLTVL.

About this clonotype: One base away lies a much larger clone, so this may be a sequencing read error. The chain joins TRBV29-1 to TRBJ2-1, with D possibly called TRBD1 or TRBD2 (5 bases each). Trimming shortened V by 4 bases and J by 10 bases, and 11 bases separated the two germline ends. Germline V CDR1 and CDR2: SQVTM, ANQGSEA. The CDR3 consists of 11 residues. CDR3 in amino acids: CSVVGGYEQFF. The CDR3 nucleotides are TGCAGCGTTGTTGGGGGTTACGAGCAGTTCTTC.

In its sample, this clonotype was seen a few times. This chain uses TRBV10-3 with TRBJ2-1, with D possibly TRBD1 on 7 matching bases. Germline CDR1 is ENHRY and CDR2 is SYGVKD. V lost 3 bases to trimming and J lost 10 bases, with 16 bases between them. This CDR3 is built from 14 residues. The CDR3 protein is CAISDSKGAGEQFF. The CDR3 nucleotides are TGTGCCATCAGTGATTCTAAGGGGGCGGGGGAGCAGTTCTTC.

The gene calls are TRBV24-1 and TRBJ2-7; D possibly uses TRBD1 or TRBD2 (5 bases each). Trimming removed 5 bases at V and 0 bases at J, with 13 bases between. Germline V gene sequence: CDR1 KGHDR, CDR2 SFDVKD. This CDR3 spans 15 amino acids. The CDR3 sequence is CATSAPTGGSYEQYF. Here the CDR3 DNA reads TGTGCCACCAGTGCCCCCACTGGGGGCTCCTACGAGCAGTACTTC.

The chain joins TRBV27 to TRBJ1-6; 8 bases map to TRBD1. The trim removed 5 bases at V and 15 bases at J, leaving 6 bases unmatched. Per germline, CDR1 MNHEY and CDR2 SMNVEV (reference sequence). The CDR3 length is 12 residues. CDR3 loop: CASSTGGILLHF. In DNA form, the CDR3 reads TGTGCCAGCAGTACAGGGGGAATCCTCCTCCACTTT.

The chain is built from TRBV7-8 and TRBJ2-5; TRBD2 matches at 8 bases. Trimming took 1 base from V and 2 from J; bases not matched to a gene: 9. Germline V gene lookup returns CDR1 SGHVS and CDR2 FQNEAQ. The CDR3 is 17 amino acids. The CDR3, as DNA: TGTGCCAGCAGCTTAGGAAGCGGGGGATCTAGGCAAGAGACCCAGTACTTC. This translates into CASSLGSGGSRQETQYF.

This clonotype was detected only a few times. The V gene is TRBV6-2 or TRBV6-3, the J gene TRBJ1-2; 8 bases match TRBD1. The CDR3 extends over 14 amino acids. J lost 8 bases, V lost 6 bases, and 11 bases had no gene match. Germline assignment: CDR1 MNHEY and CDR2 SVGEGT. The CDR3 region has the DNA TGTGCCAGCAGCAACAGGGGGTTTCGGCAAGGCTACACCTTC. Its protein is CASSNRGFRQGYTF.

This clonotype was observed at least ten times. J is TRBJ2-7 and V is TRBV5-1; 8 positions match TRBD2. The CDR3 sequence is 16 residues long. Unmatched junction bases numbered 8, after V lost 1 base and J lost 2 bases. CDR1 is SGHRS, CDR2 YFSETQ, per germline. The chain's CDR3 is CASSLTAGGAPYEQYF. The CDR3 DNA reads as TGCGCCAGCAGCTTGACCGCGGGGGGTGCGCCCTACGAGCAGTACTTC.

This clonotype came up once. J is TRBJ1-1 and V is TRBV6-5; 7 bases fit TRBD1. V lost 5 bases to trimming and J lost 8 bases; unmatched junction nucleotides: 8. From germline, CDR1 is MNHEY and CDR2 SVGAGI. The CDR3 totals 13 residues. The CDR3 is CASSHLDREEAFF. The CDR3 DNA reads as TGTGCCAGCAGTCACCTAGACAGGGAAGAAGCTTTCTTT.

The V and J genes are TRBV5-1 and TRBJ2-5; 10 nucleotides line up with TRBD2. The CDR3 is 15 amino acids. V shed 3 bases, J shed 4 bases, and the junction held 6 bases outside the gene matches. The germline V gene encodes CDR1 SGHRS and CDR2 YFSETQ. The DNA of the CDR3 is TGCGCCAGCAGCTACGGACTAGCGGACACAGAGACCCAGTACTTC. This sequence encodes CASSYGLADTETQYF.